The rows below give T cell receptor beta chains drawn from one sample of a study of T cells in Graves' hyperthyroidism and ophthalmopathy. TCRdb used MiXCR to reprocess the multiplex PCR reads, holding one entry per CDR3 protein. The sample yields 300,000 to 450,000 distinct CDR3 sequences, 13% seen once. The sample taken for sequencing was blood. The receptors here all came from a woman between 18 and 29 years old with Graves' hyperthyroidism. The conserved cysteine and the conserved F or W are not part of the CDR3 here. Only some rows state a clone size, as once, few, many or a class for expanded clones.

v_call clone_size cdr3_aa
TRBV3-1 many ASSLTANEQF
TRBV7-9 few ASSSRTSGPSTDTQY
TRBV2 . ASSERPGTEVRGAF
TRBV12-3/TRBV12-4 . ASSFGDKSYEQY
TRBV5-1 many ASRTGLGEQY
TRBV28 . ASKVGGDWKKSSYNEQF
TRBV4-3 . ASSREGPTDTQY
TRBV3-1 many ASSPRQYLSGNTIY
TRBV18 many ASSEGQPSYGYT
TRBV18 many ASSPEGAKNQPQH
TRBV19 . ASRAERSYNEQF
TRBV12-3/TRBV12-4 many ASSFGSTDTQY
TRBV5-1 . ASSRGQNTGELF
TRBV7-9 few ASSSGGTNTGELF
TRBV5-1 . ASSLGIVGSTEAF
TRBV6-1 many ASSETGGDLTIQY
TRBV20-1 . SARDGGTGLYNSPLH
TRBV11-1 many ASSLALVGGNTEAF
TRBV6-1 many ASSTPRGVMNTEAF
TRBV20-1 many SASWVRTGLDQPQH
TRBV7-2 few ASSLVRSYEQY
TRBV12-3/TRBV12-4 . ASGERGDSTDTQY
TRBV6-1 few ASNIGTGLTYEQY
TRBV27 many ASSWGPGEQY
TRBV27 many ASSLSPGTTPGEQY
TRBV7-9 . VSSLGLRITNNEQF
TRBV6-2/TRBV6-3 . ASSYSLRTSGTYEQY
TRBV27 many ASSPRQGTTYEQY
TRBV6-2/TRBV6-3 many ASYAGTSGAGELF
TRBV4-1 . ASSRRAGNEQF
TRBV10-1 few ASSGPGQENNEQF
TRBV7-3 many ASSFGGKNNEQF
TRBV12-3/TRBV12-4 many ASSLGGSVNGELF
TRBV11-2 many ASSPFSDSTFAYNEQF
TRBV28 . ASSSPGQPYEQY
TRBV12-3/TRBV12-4 . ASSPTPGQANEKLF
TRBV30 . AWSVGGRRVDTEAF
TRBV7-6 many ASSLGGGQPLNSPLH
TRBV12-3/TRBV12-4 many ASSLVANTGELF
TRBV19 . ASSRGIWGRSDNQPQH
TRBV4-1 many ASSQWTGRLHEQY
TRBV29-1 many SALTVTEQY
TRBV10-1 . ASSESGASEQY
TRBV10-2 . ASRERGANTGELF
TRBV4-3 many ASSRRGQGSGNEQF
TRBV3-1 many ASSWGTSGSTDTQY
TRBV7-9 many ASSSRTGEDGYT
TRBV6-1 many ASSGQTIYGYT
TRBV10-3 few AISEPGTGIGNTIY
TRBV4-2 many ASSQEEQSQETQY
TRBV11-2 many ASSTWDRGGYNEQF
TRBV12-3/TRBV12-4 many ASSLWQGKNEQY
TRBV5-1 many ASSLDTRGTEAF
TRBV6-2/TRBV6-3 . ASSRGTGAS